The 3 T cell receptor beta chains below were found in one sample sequenced in a study of T cell responses to AZD1222 COVID-19 vaccine. Profiling relied on immunoSEQ multiplex PCR, and the TCRdb table lists in-frame clones only, not all of them. The sample lists over 100,000 clones; 90% were seen once. Sequenced here: peripheral blood, sampled on day 0 of AZD1222 vaccination. These receptors all come from an adult in good health.

This rearrangement joins TRBV5-1 to TRBJ2-3; 14 bases fit TRBD2. The CDR3 is 16 amino acids. V lost 2 bases, J lost 5 bases, and 4 bases stayed unmatched. The V gene's germline CDR1 is SGHRS and CDR2 YFSETQ. CDR3 bases: TGCGCCAGCAGCTTCGGACTAGCGGGGGGAGTAGATACGCAGTATTTT. Amino acid sequence: CASSFGLAGGVDTQYF.

The rearrangement links TRBV3-1 (or the pseudogene TRBV3-2) to TRBJ1-6, with D possibly being TRBD1 (5 bases). Deletions cut 4 bases from V and 6 bases from J, with 7 bases between. The CDR3 totals 13 residues. CDR1 and CDR2 from the germline V gene are LGHDT and YNNKEL (reference sequence). CDR3: CASSPGLNSPLHF. CDR3 bases: TGTGCCAGCAGCCCGGGACTTAATTCACCCCTCCACTTT.

The V and J genes are TRBV4-1 and TRBJ1-1; D unclear. The CDR3 sequence is 14 residues long. Trimming shortened V by 2 bases and J by 1 base, and 8 bases separated the two germline ends. From germline, CDR1 is MGHRA and CDR2 YSYEKL. CDR3 bases: TGCGCCAGCAGCCAAAGGCCTGGGAACACTGAAGCTTTCTTT. It translates to CASSQRPGNTEAFF.